Each of the 6 T cell receptor beta chains below was sequenced from the same sample in a study of CD8 T cells in Susac syndrome. An amount of RNA that ranged from 0.5 to 1 ug was reverse transcribed with random hexamers. TCRdb passed the immunoSEQ multiplex PCR reads through MiXCR, listing each CDR3 protein once. The table includes 150,000 or so distinct CDR3 sequences, 80% to 95% detected once. Sequencing was performed on CD4+ T cells from PBMCs. These receptors were taken from a human donor in good health.

The chain combines TRBV11-2 with TRBJ2-3, with a weak D call TRBD2 (5 bases). This CDR3 region has 15 residues. Per the germline V gene, CDR1 is SGHAT and CDR2 is FQNNGV. V lost 7 bases and J lost 7, with 21 bases in between. CDR3: CASTPSWSSTYTQYF. CDR3 bases: TGTGCCAGCACCCCTAGCTGGTCTAGTACGTATACGCAGTATTTT.

This chain joins TRBV5-1 and TRBJ1-1, with a weak D call TRBD1 (6 bases). The germline gives CDR1 SGHRS, CDR2 YFSETQ. The CDR3 loop spans 16 amino acids. The V gene lost 5 bases and the J gene lost 1 base, with 18 bases spanning the gap. CDR3 residues: CASRSAGARRNTEAFF. CDR3 DNA: TGCGCCAGCAGATCAGCAGGGGCTCGGAGGAACACTGAAGCTTTCTTT.

The rearrangement joins TRBV9 to TRBJ1-1; no definite D call. CDR3 length: 18 residues. From germline, CDR1 is SGDLS and CDR2 YYNGEE. Trimming cost V 0 bases and J 0 bases, with 18 bases left between them. The CDR3 nucleotides are TGTGCCAGCAGCGTAGGAAGCGCATCGGTCCGAATGAACACTGAAGCTTTCTTT. Translating gives CASSVGSASVRMNTEAFF.

The chain carries TRBV20-1 and TRBJ2-2; D is possibly TRBD1 or TRBD2 (5 bases each). The length of the CDR3 is 16 residues. CDR1 and CDR2 (germline): DFQATT, SNEGSKA (reference sequence). The ends were cut back, 0 bases at V and 1 base at J, with 12 bases in the middle. Here the CDR3 DNA reads TGCAGTGCTAGAGATGACGGGACGAAGAACACCGGGGAGCTGTTTTTT. Amino acids: CSARDDGTKNTGELFF.

The chain combines TRBV19 with TRBJ2-6; D is unresolved. The CDR3 is made up of 14 amino acids. V lost 8 bases to trimming and J lost 2 bases, with 10 bases between them. Germline CDR1 LNHDA, CDR2 SQIVND (reference sequence). The CDR3 spells CASRGLAGANVLTF. The DNA of the CDR3 is TGTGCCAGTCGAGGCCTGGCTGGGGCCAACGTCCTGACTTTC.

The gene calls are TRBV4-1 and TRBJ2-3, with unresolved D. Between the trimmed V and J ends, which lost 1 base and 6 bases, there was a span of 11 bases. This CDR3 is built from 14 residues. From germline, CDR1 is MGHRA and CDR2 YSYEKL. CDR3 bases: TGCGCCAGCAGCCAAGGTCACTTTTCTGATACGCAGTATTTT. It encodes CASSQGHFSDTQYF.